What follows is one T cell receptor (beta chain) and its context. The study recruited people aged 18 to 89 years across roughly 23 US areas. Categorization into cohorts depended on clinical history that participants reported. These data are taken from a study of blood T cell repertoires in COVID-19. Study-level background: The United States, Italy and Spain supplied acute and convalescent COVID-19 samples.

In the original analysis: Cell counts per sample came from amplifying reference gene primers. Generated by immunoSEQ multiplex PCR, the TCRdb table keeps only in-frame clones and is missing some. From that table come the V and J calls and clone size; the DNA was used to work out D and trimming. Altogether around 230,000 clones are present, approximately 90% being singletons, with the ten largest covering over 2%. The material sequenced was PBMCs or T cells enriched from blood (not recorded which). This clonotype was sampled from a woman in her thirties or forties with acute COVID-19.

In DNA, the CDR3 is TGTGCCAGCAGTCCGCAACAGGACAGAAACAATGAGCAGTTCTTC. It encodes CASSPQQDRNNEQFF. The chain carries TRBV3-1 (or the pseudogene TRBV3-2) and TRBJ2-1, with a tentative D call TRBD1 (6 bases). The ends were cut back, 6 bases at V and 5 bases at J, with 17 bases in the middle. Germline lookup yields CDR1 LGHDT and CDR2 YNNKEL (reference sequence). The CDR3 extends over 15 amino acids.